This is a list of T cell receptor beta chains from one sample in a study of cytomegalovirus exposure and HLA in healthy donors. Assay: immunoSEQ multiplex PCR; the TCRdb copy retains only in-frame clones and omits some. The table records about 31,000 clones, roughly two fifths of them present only once. The specimen was PBMCs. These TCRs come from a woman aged 45-65 years in good health and CMV-seronegative. CDR3s include the opening cysteine and the closing phenylalanine or tryptophan. The size field is filled for only some rows; it gives once, few, many or a size class.

>NA|TRBV9
CASSLDHAGMDTQYF
>few|TRBV15
CATGQGSGQPQHF
>NA|TRBV9
CASSVAGGADTQYF
>NA|TRBV4-1
CASSQERRSTGYGYTF
>NA|TRBV7-3
CASSLIASASGGELFF
>NA|TRBV28
CASGYRDRNTGELFF
>NA|TRBV10-1
CASSELRQGPYRTEAFF
>NA|TRBV6-5
CASSYFRTGGNTIYF
>few|TRBV19
CASSIVYRGGNQPQHF
>NA|TRBV11-2
CASSLWADSTDTQYF
>NA|TRBV2
CASSIGQGKGYTF
>NA|TRBV6-1
CASSPGGIGYGYTF
>NA|TRBV30
CAWKRGGYEQYF
>NA|TRBV4-1
CASSQETSSREQYF
>NA|TRBV21-1
CASSSPRDLPKETQYF
>NA|TRBV7-9
CASSSDFRPIYDEQFF
>NA|TRBV9
CASSVAVDGQGANEQYF
>NA|TRBV2
CASSEESVNEQFF
>NA|TRBV5-6
CASSLDRQVRPGNTIYF
>NA|TRBV9
CASSDRGGSDTQYF
>few|TRBV5-6
CASNYRGLAKNIQYF
>NA|TRBV12-5
CASGLGTVNEQYF
>NA|TRBV2
CASSLGVGLAGGNYEQYF
>few|TRBV6-1
CASSEEAGTSYNEQFF
>NA|TRBV9
CASSDSSSYNEQFF
>NA|TRBV6-5
CASSYVGTGSYGYTF
>few|TRBV6-5
CASSRQGGGYEQYF
>NA|TRBV2
CASTLSGDTQYF
>NA|TRBV6-1
CASSQGFYGYTF
>few|TRBV4-2
CASSPVYLAGTDTQYF
>NA|TRBV21-1
CASSKNRGTEAFF
>NA|TRBV5-1
CASSLGGDYNEQFF
>NA|TRBV9
CASSVARDRGFSGANVLTF
>few|TRBV29-1
CSVEDRVAGQETQYF
>NA|TRBV9
CASSVGWGVSYNEQFF
>few|TRBV18
CASSLPGTGPSTDTQYF
>few|TRBV6-5
CASSYSPGGGYTF
>NA|TRBV19
CASSDQGPVEKLFF
>NA|TRBV5-4
CASSLDRGRVGNTIYF
>NA|TRBV5-1
CASSLGRNRESDGYTF
>once|TRBV15
CATSRGPEGNTIYF
>few|TRBV10-3
CAINRGQGPQETQYF
>NA|TRBV19
CGTRFLDLYEQYF
>NA|TRBV27
CASSFGLAGGYNEQFF
>few|TRBV7-9
CASSLVLAGGYEQYF
>once|TRBV4-1
CASSQELGARGYGYTF
>few|TRBV14
CASSQDPPGRLDSPLHF
>NA|TRBV7-3
CASSLTAGTQYF